This entry lists 26 T cell receptor beta chains sequenced from one sample in a study of T cell repertoires in cytomegalovirus infection. From the reads, TCRdb called clonotypes with MiXCR, one entry per CDR3 protein. The data hold roughly 110,000 distinct CDR3 sequences, with roughly a tenth observed a single time. These receptors have no known antigen. Specimen: PBMCs, sequenced either directly or after in vitro stimulation (not recorded which). The origin of the receptors is a human donor in good health (CMV status not recorded). Some clones in this sample may be carry-over from other donors' samples.

V usage is TRBV27 and J usage is TRBJ2-7; perhaps TRBD2 as D (5 bases). Germline V gene data show CDR1 as MNHEY and CDR2 as SMNVEV (reference sequence). V was trimmed by 7 bases and J by 1 base, leaving 17 bases between them. This CDR3 has 15 residues. CDR3 amino acids: CASTLYGLDSYEQYV. CDR3 in DNA: TGTGCCAGCACCTTGTACGGACTTGATTCCTACGAGCAGTACGTC.

This clonotype has at least ten counts. This chain uses TRBV7-2 with TRBJ1-6; D possibly corresponds to TRBD1 (6 bases). Trimming took off 3 bases at V and 7 bases at J, with 16 bases between the two ends. CDR3 size: 16 residues. CDR1 SGHTA and CDR2 FQGNSA come from the germline V gene. As DNA, the CDR3 is TGTGCCAGCAGCTTGCCCACAGGGACTTGGAATTCACCCCTCCACTTT. Its protein is CASSLPTGTWNSPLHF.

V and J are TRBV30 and TRBJ2-7; 8 bases map to TRBD2. Germline CDR1 GTSNPN, CDR2 SVGIG (reference sequence). This CDR3 has 12 amino acids. The V gene end was trimmed by 5 bases and the J gene end by 3 bases; junction bases not matched to a gene: 3. CDR3 sequence reads: CAWDSGNYEQYV. The CDR3 DNA follows: TGTGCCTGGGATAGCGGGAACTACGAGCAGTACGTC.

In this sample, this clonotype turned up a few times. The gene calls are TRBV27 and TRBJ2-7; 10 nucleotides line up with TRBD1. Looked up from germline, CDR1 is MNHEY and CDR2 is SMNVEV (reference sequence). The ends lost 6 bases at V and 5 bases at J; junction bases unmatched: 4. CDR3 length equals 13 residues. This CDR3 reads CASRRQGADEQYV. DNA of the CDR3: TGTGCCAGCAGACGACAGGGGGCGGACGAGCAGTACGTC.

The genes are TRBV15 and TRBJ2-5; 7 bases are shared with TRBD1. The CDR3 has 14 residues. V dropped 6 bases and J dropped 1; count of bases not matched to a gene: 5. Germline CDR1 and CDR2: LNHNV and YYDKDF (reference sequence). The CDR3: CATSKGDSQETQYF. The CDR3, as DNA: TGTGCCACCAGTAAAGGGGACAGCCAAGAGACCCAGTACTTC.

In its sample, this clonotype was seen a few times. The chain combines TRBV12-3 or TRBV12-4 with TRBJ2-1, with 12 nucleotides matching TRBD2. The CDR3 totals 14 residues. Losses at the gene ends were 6 bases for V and 14 bases for J; bases not matched to a gene: 11. The chain's CDR3 is CASSPTSGSRVEFF. The CDR3 DNA follows: TGTGCCAGCAGCCCGACTAGCGGGAGTCGTGTTGAGTTCTTC.

The rearrangement links TRBV6-2 or TRBV6-3 to TRBJ1-5; D gene ambiguous. Trimming shortened V by 10 bases and J by 3 bases, and 13 bases separated the two germline ends. The germline V gene has CDR1 MNHEY and CDR2 SVGEGT. The CDR3 totals 13 residues. CDR3 bases: TGTGCCACCCACGACACACTCAATCAGCCCCAGCATTTT. It translates to CATHDTLNQPQHF.

This clonotype was counted only a few times. This chain uses TRBV20-1 with TRBJ2-6; unclear D gene. There are 15 residues in the CDR3. From germline, CDR1 is DFQATT and CDR2 SNEGSKA (reference sequence). The V gene lost 1 base and the J gene lost 1 base, with 8 bases spanning the gap. CDR3: CSARVLPSGANVLTF. The CDR3 nucleotides read TGCAGTGCTAGAGTACTCCCTTCTGGGGCCAACGTCCTGACTTTC.

This clonotype was detected only a few times. The chain carries TRBV7-8 and TRBJ2-7; 7 bases map to TRBD1. J lost 3 bases, V lost 5 bases, and 1 base had no gene match. Germline CDR1 SGHVS, CDR2 FQNEAQ. This CDR3 contains 12 residues. As DNA, the CDR3 is TGTGCCAGCAGCGGGGACAGCTACGAGCAGTACGTC. This translates into CASSGDSYEQYV.

This clonotype was counted many times. The rearrangement joins TRBV7-2 to TRBJ1-5; 12 nucleotides line up with TRBD1. CDR1 is SGHTA and CDR2 is FQGNSA in the germline V gene. With V trimmed by 6 bases and J by 5 bases, 5 bases remained unmatched. There are 15 residues in the CDR3. The CDR3 bases are TGTGCCAGCAGGCCGGGACAGGGGGCTCATCAGCCCCAGCATTTT. Translating it yields CASRPGQGAHQPQHF.

This clonotype was seen repeatedly, ten times or more. The chain employs TRBV7-2 and TRBJ2-2, with no clear D. Deletions cut 5 bases from V and 0 bases from J, with 10 bases between. CDR1 is SGHTA, CDR2 FQGNSA, per germline. CDR3 length: 15 amino acids. CDR3 protein: CASSPVAANTGELFF. For the CDR3, the DNA is TGTGCCAGCAGCCCCGTGGCGGCGAACACCGGGGAGCTGTTTTTT.

The table lists this clonotype with a few counts. The chain combines TRBV20-1 with TRBJ1-5, with no clear D. The CDR3 has 14 amino acids. The germline gives CDR1 DFQATT, CDR2 SNEGSKA (reference sequence). V lost 1 base and J lost 7, with 14 bases in between. The CDR3 DNA sequence: TGCAGTGCTAGAGTTCCGGGTTCCAGGCAGCCCCAGCATTTT. This codes for CSARVPGSRQPQHF.

A few counts support this clonotype. The chain links TRBV7-9 to TRBJ1-2; 9 bases align to TRBD1. There are 12 residues in the CDR3. Unmatched junction bases numbered 2, after V lost 4 bases and J lost 8 bases. Germline V lookup: CDR1 SEHNR, CDR2 FQNEAQ (reference sequence). The CDR3 here is CASSYRGQGYTF. CDR3 bases: TGTGCCAGCAGCTACAGGGGGCAAGGCTACACCTTC.

This chain joins TRBV4-1 and TRBJ2-2; D gene uncertain. The CDR3 spans 16 residues. From germline, CDR1 is MGHRA and CDR2 YSYEKL. Trimming left V 5 bases short and J 7 bases short, with 20 bases between. CDR3 region: CASSIRAEYVGGELFF. The CDR3 DNA sequence: TGCGCCAGCAGCATCCGGGCCGAGTACGTAGGCGGGGAGCTGTTTTTT.

This clonotype has a handful of counts. CDR3 sequence: CASSSIPILAGGPGNEQFF. In nucleotides, the CDR3 is TGTGCCAGCAGTTCCATTCCCATTCTAGCGGGAGGGCCGGGCAATGAGCAGTTCTTC. The chain is built from TRBV6-6 and TRBJ2-1, with 12 bases aligning to TRBD2. Germline V gene lookup returns CDR1 MNHNY and CDR2 SVGAGI (reference sequence). The CDR3 runs to 19 residues. J was trimmed by 6 bases and V by 4 bases; bases with no gene match: 16.

Many counts were recorded for this clonotype. The chain recombines TRBV7-9 with TRBJ2-5, with D hard to call. The V gene's germline CDR1 is SEHNR and CDR2 FQNEAQ (reference sequence). The CDR3 totals 13 residues. The germline V and J ends were trimmed by 1 base and 5 bases, with 8 bases remaining between them. CDR3 coding DNA: TGTGCCAGCAGCTTAGATTGGGTTGAGACCCAGTACTTC. Amino acid sequence: CASSLDWVETQYF.

The V and J genes are TRBV12-3 or TRBV12-4 and TRBJ1-6, with a weak D call TRBD1 (5 bases). V was trimmed by 6 bases and J by 9 bases, leaving 12 bases between them. There are 13 residues in the CDR3. CDR3 sequence reads: CASRRGSGSPLHF. CDR3 sequence (DNA): TGTGCCAGCAGACGGGGGAGCGGTTCACCCCTCCACTTT.

This clonotype has at least ten counts. The chain employs TRBV20-1 and TRBJ2-3; 13 bases are shared with TRBD2. Germline V gene data show CDR1 as DFQATT and CDR2 as SNEGSKA (reference sequence). The CDR3 contains 17 residues. V dropped 6 bases and J dropped 0; count of bases not matched to a gene: 9. CDR3 loop: CSAAPGTSGASTDTQYF. In nucleotides, the CDR3 is TGCAGTGCCGCCCCCGGGACTAGCGGGGCTAGCACAGATACGCAGTATTTT.

The chain has TRBV6-2 or TRBV6-3 and TRBJ1-1; possibly TRBD1 for D (5 bases). The CDR3 runs 16 residues. Looked up from germline, CDR1 is MNHEY and CDR2 is SVGEGT. The germline V and J ends were trimmed by 0 bases and 0 bases, with 11 bases remaining between them. The CDR3 DNA reads as TGTGCCAGCAGTTACTCGACAGAGTTTATGAACACTGAAGCTTTCTTT. Protein: CASSYSTEFMNTEAFF.

V usage is TRBV7-7 and J usage is TRBJ2-5; TRBD2 is a possible D gene (5 bases). This CDR3 has 15 residues. Trimming pared 5 bases from V and 7 bases from J, leaving 20 bases between. Germline CDR1 SSHAT, CDR2 FNYEAQ (reference sequence). As DNA, the CDR3 is TGTGCCAGCAGCCCCGAGAGCCCCTTGGAGGTGACCCAGTACTTC. Encoded protein: CASSPESPLEVTQYF.

This clonotype was picked up many times. The chain employs TRBV6-1 and TRBJ2-7, with TRBD1 as a possible D gene (6 bases). Trimming took 6 bases from V and 7 from J, leaving 22 bases between them. Germline assignment: CDR1 MNHNS and CDR2 SASEGT. The CDR3 is 15 residues long. DNA of the CDR3: TGTGCCAGCAGGGAACCGACAGGTTGGGTCGGGGAGCAGTACTTC. Translating it yields CASREPTGWVGEQYF.

This clonotype came up a few times. The chain is built from TRBV27 and TRBJ1-1, with unresolved D. CDR3 length: 13 residues. Germline CDR1 and CDR2: MNHEY and SMNVEV (reference sequence). V shed 0 bases and J shed 9 bases, with 11 bases lying between them. The CDR3: CASSLSSGTQAFF. The CDR3 nucleotides are TGTGCCAGCAGTTTATCGTCGGGCACCCAAGCTTTCTTT.

This clonotype was observed at least ten times. This chain uses TRBV7-8 with TRBJ2-3; no clear D gene. From germline, CDR1 is SGHVS and CDR2 FQNEAQ. This CDR3 region has 18 residues. Trimming stripped 4 bases from V and 4 bases from J, with 24 bases between. Here the CDR3 reads CASSSTTSGGFHADTQYF. The DNA for the CDR3 is TGTGCCAGCAGCTCGACGACGTCTGGCGGATTTCACGCAGATACGCAGTATTTT.

Ten or more counts support this clonotype. The chain employs TRBV6-1 and TRBJ2-3; D call uncertain. The CDR3 spans 13 residues. V was trimmed by 11 bases and J by 4 bases, leaving 16 bases between them. CDR1 is MNHNS, CDR2 SASEGT, per germline. The CDR3 loop is CAAPSVGSDTQYF. CDR3 nucleotide sequence: TGTGCCGCCCCGAGCGTGGGTTCAGATACGCAGTATTTT.

The J gene is TRBJ1-5, the V gene TRBV18; D is unclear. Trimming took 2 bases from V and 2 from J, leaving 7 bases between them. The CDR3 contains 14 residues. In germline, CDR1 is KGHSH, CDR2 LQKENI. The CDR3 reads CASSPVMGNQPQHF. The CDR3 DNA sequence: TGTGCCAGCTCACCAGTGATGGGCAATCAGCCCCAGCATTTT.

This clonotype came up many times. The chain uses TRBV28 and TRBJ1-2; D call uncertain. The CDR3 is made up of 14 amino acids. The V and J ends lost 6 bases and 12 bases respectively, with 23 bases between them. Germline CDR1 and CDR2: MDHEN and SYDVKM. CDR3 protein: CASSKPAPGAVHTF. The CDR3, as DNA: TGTGCCAGCAGCAAACCAGCACCGGGAGCCGTACACACCTTC.